These T cell receptor beta chains were read from a single sample in a study of glioma-infiltrating T cells. Each CDR3 protein gets one entry after TCRdb re-called the multiplex PCR reads with MiXCR. The data show over 120,000 distinct CDR3 sequences, with more than 35% seen just once and roughly 20% held by the top ten. The source material was glioma tissue, nonneoplastic brain tissue, or PBMCs (not recorded which). The source of these receptors is a human donor with low-grade glioma or glioblastoma, undergoing nonglioma brain surgery, or in good health (not recorded which). The conserved cysteine and the conserved F or W are not part of the CDR3 here. Not all rows give a size; the values are once, few, many and, for expanded clones, a class.

TRBV6-2/TRBV6-3,-,TRBJ2-1,ASRERSSYNEQF
TRBV4-1,-,TRBJ1-3,ASIQSDQLGNTIY
TRBV6-2/TRBV6-3,-,TRBJ1-2,ASSYSSQNYGYT
TRBV20-1,-,TRBJ1-5,SARPGLNQPQH
TRBV6-2/TRBV6-3,-,TRBJ2-1,ASSYWADNEQF
TRBV7-6,-,TRBJ2-1,ASSLLAGIDNEQF
TRBV6-2/TRBV6-3,few,TRBJ2-7,ASSLLGRIYEQY
TRBV6-4,-,TRBJ2-3,ASSPEEGRDTQY
TRBV24-1,few,TRBJ2-3,ATSEIGQNTDTQY
TRBV6-1,-,TRBJ1-5,ASSPALGWAQH
TRBV4-1,few,TRBJ2-3,ASSQKRLDTQY
TRBV19,-,TRBJ2-5,ATGRTTQETQY
TRBV7-6,-,TRBJ2-5,ATNRVPGETQY
TRBV20-1,many,TRBJ1-1,SAPTGGGNTEAF
TRBV4-1,few,TRBJ1-4,ASSQDGTGINEKLF
TRBV15,few,TRBJ2-5,ATSRAGVRGETQY
TRBV6-1,few,TRBJ2-5,ASSEYQETQY
TRBV7-2,-,TRBJ1-3,ASSLGPPSSGNTIY
TRBV12-3/TRBV12-4,-,TRBJ2-1,ASTLTGGADEQF
TRBV6-6,few,TRBJ2-7,ASSYLRGQGLKGNEQY
TRBV20-1,-,TRBJ2-5,SARDALAGFWETQY
TRBV6-1,-,TRBJ1-5,ASREEGQPQH
TRBV19,-,TRBJ2-5,ATRRRETQY
TRBV20-1,few,TRBJ2-7,SAGGLAGFYEQY
TRBV20-1,-,TRBJ1-6,SASQPGGNSPIH
TRBV19,-,TRBJ1-1,ASSPRSGDRLNTEAF
TRBV10-3,-,TRBJ1-1,AISESGTVRDWGNTEAF
TRBV29-1,-,TRBJ2-7,SVAPLGVAYEHY
TRBV20-1,-,TRBJ2-3,SARIFLLARDTQY
TRBV7-3,-,TRBJ2-7,ASSWRHTLYEQY
TRBV3-1,-,TRBJ2-5,ASSQVFRTDQETQY
TRBV4-1,few,TRBJ2-3,ASSRIGTGVPDTQY
TRBV6-1,-,TRBJ2-3,ASSGTSVGTDTQY
TRBV24-1,-,TRBJ2-3,ATSGFENDGSDTQY